This record looks at one T cell receptor beta chain sequence and its context. Its antigen is undetermined. The assay was immunoSEQ multiplex PCR, and TCRdb's table has in-frame clones only and misses some. The table includes some 150,000 clones, roughly 86% detected once. These data are taken from a study of T cell responses to AZD1222 COVID-19 vaccine. General study findings and limits: Spike-specific TCRs gained breadth and depth after people received two AZD1222 doses. Nearly half of spike-specific TCRs reportedly go after variant regions that carry no mutations. Females made up more of the donors, who were largely white British, and clonal diversity may have come out too low.

The V gene's germline CDR1 is SEHNR and CDR2 FQNEAQ (reference sequence). This CDR3 is built from 15 residues. Trimming removed 2 bases at V and 6 bases at J, with 16 bases between. The specimen comprised peripheral blood, sampled 28 days after the second dose of the MenACWY control vaccine. This TCR derives from an adult who received the MenACWY meningococcal vaccine as a control. The genes are TRBV7-9 and TRBJ1-2; D is perhaps TRBD1 (5 bases). CDR3: CASSLKGRVLHGYTF. The CDR3 nucleotides read TGTGCCAGCAGCTTAAAGGGGAGGGTGCTACATGGCTACACCTTC.